Below are 17 T cell receptor beta chains sequenced from a single sample in a study of blood T cell repertoires in COVID-19. Libraries were prepared by immunoSEQ multiplex PCR; TCRdb keeps only in-frame clonotypes and omits some of them. In the table there are around 150,000 clones, approximately 90% of which are singletons. Input material: peripheral blood. The receptor source for this set is a woman between 70 and 85 years old with COVID-19, enrolled during active disease.

V gene TRBV3-1 (or the pseudogene TRBV3-2) combines with J gene TRBJ2-7; 10 bases fit TRBD2. This CDR3 has 15 residues. CDR1 is LGHDT and CDR2 is YNNKEL in the germline V gene (reference sequence). V shed 1 base and J 7 bases; nucleotides not matched to a gene: 7. The DNA of the CDR3 is TGTGCCAGCAGCCAAGGTCTAGCGGGGGTGGGGGAGCAGTACTTC. Protein product: CASSQGLAGVGEQYF.

This clone has more than one count but fewer than ten. V and J are TRBV7-9 and TRBJ2-7; TRBD1 might be the D (7 bases). Germline V CDR1 and CDR2: SEHNR, FQNEAQ (reference sequence). V shed 3 bases and J shed 0 bases, with 12 bases lying between them. The CDR3 consists of 15 residues. CDR3 residues: CASSFGRGASYEQYF. As DNA, the CDR3 is TGTGCCAGCAGCTTCGGCAGGGGGGCCTCCTACGAGCAGTACTTC.

V and J are TRBV30 and TRBJ1-5; tentative D call: TRBD1 (5 bases). Germline-derived CDR1 and CDR2 are GTSNPN and SVGIG (reference sequence). The CDR3 length is 13 residues. V was shortened by 7 bases and J by 7 bases, with 17 bases between the two germline ends. The CDR3 coding sequence is TGTGCCTCAGACGGGGGGGGAGGACAGCCCCAGCATTTT. It translates to CASDGGGGQPQHF.

The chain recombines TRBV6-5 with TRBJ1-5; 7 positions match TRBD1. Germline V gives CDR1 MNHEY, CDR2 SVGAGI. V trimming: 10 bases; J trimming: 2 bases; junction bases outside the gene matches: 11. The CDR3 is 15 residues long. CDR3 loop: CATANRGVGNQPQHF. The CDR3 DNA reads as TGTGCCACCGCTAACAGGGGTGTCGGCAATCAGCCCCAGCATTTT.

DNA of the CDR3: TGTGCCAGCAGAGCCGGGACAGGGGTCGAAAAACTGTTTTTT. Protein: CASRAGTGVEKLFF. This chain uses TRBV2 with TRBJ1-4, with 10 bases aligning to TRBD1. The V segment lost 6 bases and the J segment 8 bases; nucleotides outside the gene matches: 6. Per germline, CDR1 SNHLY and CDR2 FYNNEI. CDR3 length: 14 residues.

CDR3 DNA: TGCGCCAGCAGCTTGGCCCAGGGTGGCACAGATACGCAGTATTTT. Amino acids: CASSLAQGGTDTQYF. The gene calls are TRBV5-1 and TRBJ2-3, with a weak D call TRBD1 (5 bases). The CDR3 sequence is 15 residues long. CDR1 is SGHRS, CDR2 YFSETQ, per germline. The V end was cut by 0 bases, the J end by 1 base, with 9 bases between.

This clone was counted only a few times. The chain is built from TRBV3-1 (or the pseudogene TRBV3-2) and TRBJ1-1; D remains unclear. The V end lost 2 bases, the J end lost 4 bases, and 11 bases lay between the germline ends. The CDR3 totals 14 residues. CDR1 LGHDT and CDR2 YNNKEL come from the germline V gene (reference sequence). The CDR3 nucleotides read TGTGCCAGCAGCCAATCCGGGTCGGGCACTGAAGCTTTCTTT. Its protein product is CASSQSGSGTEAFF.

The gene calls are TRBV10-3 and TRBJ1-2; 7 bases are a match to TRBD1. V lost 4 bases and J lost 2; bases outside the gene matches: 4. The length of the CDR3 is 14 residues. Germline V CDR1 and CDR2: ENHRY, SYGVKD. The CDR3 region is CAISGDRANYGYTF. The CDR3 region has the DNA TGTGCCATCAGTGGAGACAGGGCAAACTATGGCTACACCTTC.

In regard to this clone: The junction does not match germline at one end; this may be a read error. The chain combines TRBV7-7 with TRBJ1-3; tentative D call: TRBD1 (6 bases). This CDR3 is 20 amino acids long. The germline V gene encodes CDR1 SSHAT and CDR2 FNYEAQ (reference sequence). CDR3 sequence reads: CASSVQGLAASESSGNTIYF. The CDR3 coding sequence is TGTGCTAGCAGCGTACAGGGATTGGCCGCCAGTGAAAGCTCTGGAAACACCATATATTTT. Full variable domain (missing parts from reference TRBV7-7 and TRBJ1-3): GAGVSQSPRYKVTKRGQDVTLRCDPISSHATLYWYQQALGQGPEFLTYFNYEAQPDKSGLPSDRFSAERPEGSISTLTIQRTEQRDSAMYRCASSVQGLAASESSGNTIYFGEGSWLTVV.

This rearrangement joins TRBV3-1 (or the pseudogene TRBV3-2) to TRBJ1-5; D gene unclear. The V and J ends lost 1 base and 3 bases respectively, with 10 bases between them. The germline V gene has CDR1 LGHDT and CDR2 YNNKEL (reference sequence). The CDR3 runs 15 residues. CDR3 DNA sequence: TGTGCCAGCAGCCAAGGCGGAGGACCCAATCAGCCCCAGCATTTT. Residues: CASSQGGGPNQPQHF.

The rearrangement uses TRBV11-2 and TRBJ1-2; TRBD1 might be the D (5 bases). Germline V CDR1 and CDR2: SGHAT, FQNNGV. Trimming removed 6 bases from V and 1 base from J, with 21 bases in between. This CDR3 is 17 amino acids long. CDR3 DNA: TGTGCCAGCAGTTATCCGTTAGGGCGACAGAGTAACTATGGCTACACCTTC. Residues: CASSYPLGRQSNYGYTF.

The V and J genes are TRBV29-1 and TRBJ2-1, with D perhaps TRBD2 (7 bases). Per germline, CDR1 SQVTM and CDR2 ANQGSEA. V was pared by 2 bases and J by 0 bases, with 14 bases between. The CDR3 runs 16 residues. The CDR3 DNA reads as TGCAGCGTTGAAACCTACGGGGGGCCCTCCTACAATGAGCAGTTCTTC. It is translated as CSVETYGGPSYNEQFF.

The V gene is TRBV3-1 (or the pseudogene TRBV3-2), the J gene TRBJ2-3; 13 bases fit TRBD2. Germline CDR1 is LGHDT and CDR2 is YNNKEL (reference sequence). V lost 6 bases, J lost 5 bases, and 8 bases stayed unmatched. The CDR3 is made up of 16 amino acids. CDR3 nucleotide sequence: TGTGCCAGCAGTCCCGCGAGACTAGCGGGGGGAGATACGCAGTATTTT. This translates into CASSPARLAGGDTQYF.

The gene calls are TRBV2 and TRBJ1-2; TRBD1 might be the D (6 bases). V was clipped by 4 bases and J by 8 bases, with 14 bases between them. Germline values: CDR1 SNHLY, CDR2 FYNNEI. The CDR3 consists of 13 residues. CDR3 coding DNA: TGTGCCAGCAGTGCCGGGGGGCTTGGAGGCTACACCTTC. Translated, it gives CASSAGGLGGYTF.

CDR3 nucleotide sequence: TGTGCCAGCAGTCGACAGGGGGTGAGCAATGAGCAGTTCTTC. Translated: CASSRQGVSNEQFF. The J gene is TRBJ2-1, the V gene TRBV2; 9 bases are a match to TRBD1. V shed 5 bases and J 6 bases; nucleotides not matched to a gene: 5. CDR1 and CDR2 (germline): SNHLY, FYNNEI. The CDR3 spans 14 residues.

J is TRBJ2-1 and V is TRBV4-1; no firm D call. The CDR3 loop spans 17 amino acids. Germline CDR1 reads MGHRA; CDR2 reads YSYEKL. V lost 0 bases and J 2 bases, leaving 14 bases between the germline ends. The CDR3 bases are TGCGCCAGCAGCCAAGATCTGCTAGGCGGCCCCTACAATGAGCAGTTCTTC. Residues: CASSQDLLGGPYNEQFF.

J is TRBJ1-2 and V is TRBV6-5; 11 positions match TRBD1. The CDR3 contains 14 residues. Germline values: CDR1 MNHEY, CDR2 SVGAGI. The V gene end was trimmed by 6 bases and the J gene end by 7 bases; junction bases not matched to a gene: 7. CDR3 amino acids: CASRMDRGHFGYTF. Written as DNA, the CDR3 is TGTGCCAGCAGAATGGACAGGGGGCACTTTGGCTACACCTTC.